Listed below are T cell receptor beta chains from one sample, sequenced in a study of blood T cells in healthy people across ages. TCRdb itself ran the 5' RACE reads through MiXCR, one entry per CDR3 protein. The sample holds roughly 800,000 distinct CDR3 sequences, 20% to 30% seen once. These same data were also listed under a study on T cells of mothers and their children.

The specimen sequenced was blood. Receptors were obtained from a boy younger than 18 in good health. Each CDR3 is given with its conserved first and last residue. A D gene is named only where the DNA matches it firmly. For some rows the clone size is stated as once, few or many, or as a class when expanded; others skip it.

cdr3_length clone_size d_call j_call v_call cdr3_aa cdr3_nt
15 - TRBD1 TRBJ2-3 TRBV7-3 CASSSQGASTDTQYF TGTGCCAGCAGCTCACAGGGGGCGAGCACAGATACGCAGTATTTT
13 - - TRBJ1-2 TRBV11-3 CASSPRGLEGYTF TGTGCCAGCAGCCCCCGTGGATTGGAAGGCTACACCTTC
14 few TRBD2 TRBJ2-7 TRBV5-1 CASSNLAGEGEQYF TGCGCCAGCAGCAATCTAGCGGGAGAAGGCGAGCAGTACTTC
17 few TRBD1 TRBJ2-3 TRBV6-5 CASSYSTKDRDADTQYF TGTGCCAGCAGTTACTCAACGAAGGACAGGGATGCAGATACGCAGTATTTT
15 few TRBD2 TRBJ2-1 TRBV10-3 CAISQGLAPYNEQFF TGTGCCATCAGCCAGGGACTAGCTCCCTACAATGAGCAGTTCTTC
16 many TRBD2 TRBJ2-7 TRBV20-1 CSARDHEGGGSYEQYF TGCAGTGCTAGAGATCACGAAGGCGGGGGTTCCTACGAGCAGTACTTC
14 - - TRBJ1-1 TRBV7-9 CASSFPRTNTEAFF TGTGCCAGCAGCTTTCCTAGGACCAACACTGAAGCTTTCTTT
16 - TRBD1 TRBJ1-5 TRBV5-1 CASSPGIGTDNQPQHF TGCGCCAGCAGCCCCGGGATAGGGACAGACAATCAGCCCCAGCATTTT
14 - - TRBJ2-1 TRBV4-1 CASSQETGFDEQFF TGCGCCAGCAGCCAAGAGACAGGCTTCGATGAGCAGTTCTTC
18 - TRBD1 TRBJ1-4 TRBV9 CASSSEAGQGLFAEKLFF TGTGCCAGCAGCTCGGAGGCGGGACAGGGGCTTTTTGCGGAAAAACTGTTTTTT
16 few - TRBJ2-1 TRBV5-1 CASSLIRGTFYNEQFF TGCGCCAGCAGCTTGATCCGGGGAACTTTCTACAATGAGCAGTTCTTC
15 few TRBD2 TRBJ2-1 TRBV20-1 CSARVGTSSYNEQFF TGCAGTGCTAGGGTCGGGACTAGCTCCTACAATGAGCAGTTCTTC
13 - - TRBJ2-5 TRBV7-9 CASSDLATETQYF TGTGCCAGCAGCGATCTAGCGACGGAGACCCAGTACTTC
14 - - TRBJ2-5 TRBV28 CASSLQQDAGTQYF TGTGCCAGCAGTTTACAACAGGACGCGGGGACCCAGTACTTC
15 many - TRBJ2-5 TRBV7-6 CASSADGQLQETQYF TGTGCCAGCAGCGCTGATGGACAGCTACAAGAGACCCAGTACTTC
16 few TRBD2 TRBJ2-3 TRBV3-1 CASSQVPAGGADTQYF TGTGCCAGCAGCCAAGTTCCAGCGGGGGGAGCAGATACGCAGTATTTT
15 - - TRBJ2-5 TRBV7-2 CASSLEEGWGEAQYF TGTGCCAGCAGCTTAGAGGAGGGCTGGGGAGAGGCCCAGTACTTC
13 few - TRBJ2-1 TRBV7-3 CASSFDTYNEQFF TGTGCCAGCAGCTTTGACACCTACAATGAGCAGTTCTTC
9 - - TRBJ2-7 TRBV11-2 CASSNEQYF TGTGCCAGCAGCAATGAGCAGTACTTC
13 - - TRBJ2-5 TRBV3-1 CASSRLGFETQYF TGTGCCAGCAGCCGGTTGGGCTTTGAGACCCAGTACTTC
14 - TRBD1 TRBJ1-4 TRBV27 CASSIGQGGEKLFF TGTGCCAGCAGTATCGGACAGGGCGGCGAAAAACTGTTTTTT
16 - - TRBJ2-5 TRBV21-1 CASSKAPRTGGETQYF TGTGCCAGCAGCAAAGCCCCCCGGACGGGGGGAGAGACCCAGTACTTC
15 - - TRBJ1-5 TRBV4-1 CASRQGRRARQPQHF TGCGCCAGCAGACAAGGTCGGAGGGCGAGGCAGCCCCAGCATTTT
15 few - TRBJ2-3 TRBV7-3 CASSHRGAHTDTQYF TGTGCCAGCAGCCACCGGGGAGCTCACACAGATACGCAGTATTTT
15 - TRBD1 TRBJ2-7 TRBV5-1 CASSQTGTGMYEQYF TGCGCCAGCAGCCAAACAGGGACAGGGATGTACGAGCAGTACTTC
18 few - TRBJ2-3 TRBV7-2 CASSFNLAVGSGTDTQYF TGTGCCAGCAGCTTTAATTTGGCGGTGGGTAGCGGCACAGATACGCAGTATTTT
16 - - TRBJ1-2 TRBV7-9 CASSSLPWRGVYGYTF TGTGCCAGCAGCTCTCTCCCCTGGCGAGGGGTCTATGGCTACACCTTC
13 - TRBD1 TRBJ2-1 TRBV6-2/TRBV6-3 CASSRGPRSEQFF TGTGCCAGCAGTAGGGGGCCACGGAGTGAGCAGTTCTTC
15 few TRBD1 TRBJ2-7 TRBV20-1 CSAIAGTGGIHEQYF TGCAGTGCTATAGCCGGGACAGGGGGGATCCACGAGCAGTACTTC
14 - TRBD1 TRBJ2-5 TRBV27 CASSFDRAVKTQYF TGTGCCAGCAGTTTCGACAGGGCTGTAAAGACCCAGTACTTC
15 - - TRBJ2-1 TRBV5-1 CASSLTGRPYNEQFF TGCGCCAGCAGCTTGACGGGTCGGCCCTACAATGAGCAGTTCTTC
13 - - TRBJ2-1 TRBV12-5 CASGSGDYNEQFF TGTGCTAGTGGTTCAGGCGACTACAATGAGCAGTTCTTC
15 - - TRBJ2-5 TRBV9 CASSEDGGSPETEYF TGTGCCAGCAGCGAAGACGGCGGTTCCCCAGAGACCGAGTACTTC
14 - - TRBJ2-4 TRBV28 CASSYFSSKNIQYF TGTGCCAGCAGTTACTTTAGCAGCAAAAACATTCAGTACTTC
16 few TRBD1 TRBJ1-4 TRBV28 CASSPPRTGGWNRLFF TGTGCCAGCAGTCCGCCTCGGACAGGGGGCTGGAATAGACTGTTTTTT
13 - - TRBJ2-5 TRBV29-1 CSVEAGARETQYF TGCAGCGTTGAAGCAGGGGCGAGGGAGACCCAGTACTTC
13 few TRBD1 TRBJ1-1 TRBV29-1 CSVEDTRGTEAFF TGCAGCGTTGAAGATACCAGGGGGACTGAAGCTTTCTTT